The entry that follows covers one T cell receptor (beta chain) sequence. Its antigen is unknown. Nothing much larger sits one base from this clone, and base qualities are not available. This record comes from a study of blood T cell repertoires in COVID-19 (dated by TCRdb to about 2020). About the investigation overall: The collaborator samples originated in the United States, Italy and Spain and spanned the acute and convalescent phases of COVID-19. Where available, HLA class I and class II types were obtained from metadata supplied by the sample provider rather than from assay-based typing. The repertoires were released in a freely available public database intended as a resource for research on the immune response to SARS-CoV-2. The prospective study material was composed of cDNA or gDNA derived from T cells, B-cell-depleted T cells, or PBMCs. The dataset comprised deeply sampled blood TCRbeta repertoires from subjects exposed to, actively infected with, or recovered from COVID-19. Samples were obtained from the ongoing ImmuneRACE study (first 160 participants) and from approximately 1,200 subjects provided by 6 global collaborators. A de-identified subject ID, COVID-19 status, age in years and sex were almost always included in the sample metadata. Study-wide findings and limitations: Clinical and demographic metadata were provided uncurated, with the amount varying by source and participant.

Taken from cysteine to phenylalanine, the CDR3 has 17 residues. The retained sequence is limited to the CDR3, 51 bases, with the frame set at the first base. V lost 0 bases and J lost 6 bases, and the count of bases not matched to a germline gene is 12. From a lookup of the germline V gene (reference sequence), CDR1 and CDR2 are LGHDT and YNNKEL. Participants in the prospective study were aged about 18 to 95 years, lived in some 24 United States geographic areas, and enrolled through a virtual design. Cohort assignment in the prospective study relied on participant-reported clinical history from a screening survey and a study questionnaire. Recovered participants in ImmuneRACE Cohort 3 were defined by two consecutive negative NP/OP PCR tests, clearance by a healthcare professional, or resolution of symptoms. In the prospective study, whole blood, serum and a nasopharyngeal or oropharyngeal swab were collected from each participant by mobile phlebotomists. Additional blood draws and questionnaires over an approximately two-month period could optionally be provided by prospective study participants. Blood samples from the prospective study were shipped frozen or at room temperature prior to DNA extraction.

TCRbeta CDR3 regions were amplified from genomic DNA using the immunoSEQ Assay, a bias-controlled multiplex PCR. The authors' analysis ran thus. The number of nucleated cells in each sample was estimated by amplification of reference gene primers within the assay. To quantify the absolute abundance of each unique TCRbeta CDR3 rearrangement, sequence reads were collapsed and filtered. For each sample, productive Simpson clonality was calculated by taking the square root of Simpson's diversity index across productive rearrangements. TCRdb provides this immuneACCESS table in a form limited to in-frame rearrangements. Some clones are lacking; in checked studies, under half of them reflect an unresolved V gene, and why the rest are absent is not known. That table supplies the V and J calls and clone size; D and trimming were determined from the DNA. Recorded for this sample are 380,000 or so clones; 70% to 90% of them occurred a single time. The ten largest clones add up to approximately 1.2% of the sample.

The chain uses TRBV3-1 (or the pseudogene TRBV3-2) and TRBJ2-3; 7 central bases correspond to TRBD2. The clonotype comes from a man aged 25 to 40 who had recovered from COVID-19. The material sequenced was PBMCs or T cells enriched from blood (not recorded which). CDR3 sequence: CASSQDPLRLATDTQYF. The sequenced DNA: TGTGCCAGCAGCCAAGATCCGTTGCGACTAGCTACGGATACGCAGTATTTT.